These 16 T cell receptor beta chains originate from one sample sequenced in a study of graft-versus-host responses after intestinal transplantation. These receptors have no identified antigens. The data were produced by immunoSEQ multiplex PCR, yet TCRdb's version contains in-frame clones alone and is incomplete. The sample has 99,000 or so clones, roughly 87% seen once. Material: unstimulated CD4+ T cells sorted from spleen or lymph node cells, obtained before intestinal transplant. These receptors were obtained from a human donor who received an intestinal transplant.

This chain connects TRBV5-1 to TRBJ2-5, with D tentatively TRBD1 or TRBD2 (5 bases each). V shed 0 bases and J shed 3 bases, with 9 bases lying between them. The germline V gene encodes CDR1 SGHRS and CDR2 YFSETQ. The CDR3 has 14 residues. This CDR3 reads CASSLEGTKETQYF. The CDR3 DNA reads as TGCGCCAGCAGCTTGGAGGGGACCAAAGAGACCCAGTACTTC.

This sequence joins TRBV5-4 and TRBJ2-2, with 11 nucleotides matching TRBD2. V was clipped by 0 bases and J by 4 bases; unmatched bases: 8. CDR1 is SGHNT, CDR2 YYREEE, per germline (reference sequence). This CDR3 spans 18 amino acids. The CDR3, as DNA: TGTGCCAGCAGCTTGGCCCTAACTAGCGGGAGTTTCACCGGGGAGCTGTTTTTT. Translating gives CASSLALTSGSFTGELFF.

V gene TRBV5-1 combines with J gene TRBJ2-2; no definite D call. V lost 2 bases and J lost 2, with 1 base in between. Germline V gives CDR1 SGHRS, CDR2 YFSETQ. This CDR3 is 12 amino acids long. Here the CDR3 DNA reads TGCGCCAGCAGCTTTAACACCGGGGAGCTGTTTTTT. It is translated as CASSFNTGELFF.

CDR3 sequence reads: CASSLEISGRAGTGELFF. DNA for the CDR3: TGTGCCAGCAGCTTGGAGATTAGCGGGAGGGCGGGTACCGGGGAGCTGTTTTTT. The genes are TRBV5-4 and TRBJ2-2; 11 nucleotides line up with TRBD2. In germline, CDR1 is SGHNT, CDR2 YYREEE (reference sequence). The CDR3 is 18 amino acids. Trimming removed 0 bases from V and 5 bases from J; junction bases left unmatched: 9.

The V and J genes are TRBV10-3 and TRBJ2-2; 10 bases line up with TRBD1. The V segment lost 5 bases and the J segment 4 bases; nucleotides outside the gene matches: 7. This CDR3 comprises 16 residues. Germline V gene sequence: CDR1 ENHRY, CDR2 SYGVKD. DNA of the CDR3: TGTGCCATCAGTCTAGACAGGGGGCCGGGCACCGGGGAGCTGTTTTTT. It specifies CAISLDRGPGTGELFF.

Written as DNA, the CDR3 is TGCAGCATTCTAATACTTGGCGCTACTTGGGACAATGAGCAGTTCTTC. It specifies CSILILGATWDNEQFF. The chain couples TRBV29-1 to TRBJ2-1; D uncertain. Germline lookup yields CDR1 SQVTM and CDR2 ANQGSEA. V was trimmed by 8 bases and J by 5 bases, leaving 25 bases between them. This CDR3 has 16 residues.

There are a few counts of this clone. The chain links TRBV5-1 to TRBJ2-5; D might be TRBD1 or TRBD2, each matching 6 bases. CDR3 length equals 14 residues. Germline-derived CDR1 and CDR2 are SGHRS and YFSETQ. The V gene lost 5 bases and the J gene lost 4 bases, with 15 bases spanning the gap. The DNA of the CDR3 is TGCGCCAGCAGTAATGTTAAGGGGGGAGAGACCCAGTACTTC. Translation gives CASSNVKGGETQYF.

This clone turned up a few times. This rearrangement joins TRBV19 to TRBJ1-4; D may be TRBD1 (6 bases). The germline V gene encodes CDR1 LNHDA and CDR2 SQIVND (reference sequence). The CDR3 totals 15 residues. Trimming left V 4 bases short and J 8 bases short, with 17 bases between. DNA of the CDR3: TGTGCCAGTAGTACCCCGGGCAGGGGAGACGAAAAACTGTTTTTT. Translated: CASSTPGRGDEKLFF.

The chain combines TRBV9 with TRBJ2-7, with a tentative D call TRBD1 (6 bases). Trimming pared 2 bases from V and 0 bases from J, leaving 9 bases between. Germline loops: CDR1 SGDLS, CDR2 YYNGEE. The CDR3 totals 14 residues. For the CDR3, the DNA is TGTGCCAGCAGCGTCGGGGACAACTCCTACGAGCAGTACTTC. As protein: CASSVGDNSYEQYF.

The chain employs TRBV7-9 and TRBJ1-6; D not resolved. CDR1 and CDR2 (germline): SEHNR, FQNEAQ (reference sequence). CDR3 length: 12 residues. Trimming removed 3 bases at V and 13 bases at J, with 10 bases between. The CDR3 DNA reads TGTGCCAGCAGCTTTAGCGGGGATCCCCTCCACTTT. The encoded protein is CASSFSGDPLHF.

DNA of the CDR3: TGTGCCAGCAGTGAAAGAGGGACTAGCGGGCGCCGGGGCACAGATACGCAGTATTTT. Protein: CASSERGTSGRRGTDTQYF. This chain links TRBV6-1 with TRBJ2-3; the match to TRBD2 covers 12 bases. This CDR3 contains 19 residues. Germline CDR1 is MNHNS and CDR2 is SASEGT. Unmatched junction bases numbered 10, after V lost 2 bases and J lost 1 base.

This CDR3 is CATSRGSSGSHEQYF. DNA for the CDR3: TGTGCCACCAGCAGAGGCAGCAGCGGGAGCCACGAGCAGTACTTC. The rearrangement joins TRBV15 to TRBJ2-7, with 8 nucleotides matching TRBD2. The CDR3 runs 15 residues. With 1 base clipped from V and 5 bases from J, the junction kept 7 bases outside the gene matches. CDR1 is LNHNV, CDR2 YYDKDF, per germline (reference sequence).

This clone was counted a single time. The genes are TRBV5-6 and TRBJ2-1; D is unresolved. Germline loops: CDR1 SGHDT, CDR2 YYEEEE. V was shortened by 4 bases and J by 0 bases, with 14 bases between the two germline ends. The CDR3 loop spans 16 amino acids. The CDR3 loop is CASSPTVGSSYNEQFF. Here the CDR3 DNA reads TGTGCCAGCAGCCCGACCGTCGGCAGCTCCTACAATGAGCAGTTCTTC.

The chain uses TRBV6-1 and TRBJ1-1; possibly TRBD1 for D (5 bases). The length of the CDR3 is 14 residues. The V gene lost 6 bases and the J gene lost 6 bases, with 17 bases spanning the gap. Germline lookup yields CDR1 MNHNS and CDR2 SASEGT. The CDR3 coding sequence is TGTGCCAGCAGCCAAACCTGGGAGGGGTCTGAAGCTTTCTTT. Translated: CASSQTWEGSEAFF.

This chain uses TRBV7-9 with TRBJ2-5; unclear D gene. The CDR3 length is 13 residues. Trimming took 0 bases from V and 4 from J, leaving 6 bases between them. Per germline, CDR1 SEHNR and CDR2 FQNEAQ (reference sequence). CDR3 sequence: CASSLAGGETQYF. CDR3 DNA sequence: TGTGCCAGCAGCTTAGCAGGTGGAGAGACCCAGTACTTC.

The V and J genes are TRBV5-4 and TRBJ1-1; 9 bases are a match to TRBD1. The germline V gene has CDR1 SGHNT and CDR2 YYREEE (reference sequence). This CDR3 contains 17 residues. The junction had 13 bases not matched to a gene; V was cut back by 5 bases and J by 2 bases. CDR3 amino acids: CASRQQGARRVNTEAFF. The CDR3 DNA follows: TGTGCCAGCAGACAACAGGGGGCTAGGCGTGTAAACACTGAAGCTTTCTTT.